The TCR beta chain under discussion was sequenced for a study of naive and memory T cell subsets (dated by TCRdb to between 2016 and 2019). A note on the overall study: In the figure summarizing the skin biopsy and whole blood samples, 10 or so blood donors, 7 tuberculin skin test biopsies and 3 saline control biopsies were reported. PCR2 was typically a SYBR Green qPCR stopped at a set threshold; low-input samples could instead use end-point PCR (approximately 6 cycles).

Taken from cysteine to phenylalanine, the CDR3 has 16 residues. Of all the DNA, just the CDR3 is kept, 48 bases in frame from base 1. The CDR1 and CDR2 encoded by the germline V gene are MDHEN and SYDVKM. The germline V end is reduced by 2 bases and the J end by 4 bases; junction bases left unmatched: 6. What the authors observed across the whole study: The potential sensitivity of the RNA-based method to TCR transcript changes with T cell activation and differentiation was acknowledged.

Libraries were made using 5' RACE. Four rounds of PCR, run with the SP2 primer together with nested alpha and beta constant region primers, were used to amplify the ligated cDNA. For the blood and skin samples, TCR RNA was reverse transcribed with SuperScript IV using primers for the alpha and beta constant regions. An oligonucleotide carrying the Illumina SP2 primer and a UMI was ligated to the cDNA 3' end using T4 RNA ligase 1. To prevent hairpin formation, the 12-nucleotide UMI was made up of two random hexamers with an eight-base spacer between them. TCR alpha and beta chain libraries were processed separately from the second PCR onward, with dual indexing for multiplexing. After pooling, the indexed libraries were analyzed by capillary electrophoresis and sequenced on either an Illumina MiSeq or NextSeq. PhiX DNA at about 5-7.5% was added to the libraries to raise base diversity and improve cluster recognition. The paper's processing steps were these. Demultiplexor took UMIs from read 2, joined the UMIs to the TCR sequence from read 1, and separated reads according to sample indices. Decombinator identified V and J genes and V-J junctions, assigning each TCR a five-part identifier including V and J deletions. Collapsinator used UMIs to correct sequencing errors and PCR amplification heterogeneity, yielding UMI-based abundance per TCR. CDR3Translator turned identifiers into nucleotide sequence, translated the nucleotide sequence into amino acids, and pulled out CDR3 regions based on terminal motifs. Error-corrected alpha and beta TCR counts from blood and skin were compared after normalization to input RNA amount. In-frame beta chains were kept once TCRdb had trimmed the public reads at Q25 with fastp and called clones with MiXCR. One record per CDR3 amino acid sequence lists the most common genes and DNA. It is TCRdb's table, rather than the study itself, that gives the V and J calls and clone size. In all, the sample holds about 48,000 distinct CDR3 sequences, and around 5% of those were seen once. The ten top clones hold roughly 0.8% of the sample.

Using 3' ligation of a UMI-containing oligonucleotide to TCR cDNA, the study laid out a robust and sensitive protocol to amplify, sequence and analyze TCRs. For whole blood analysis, around 2.4 ml of peripheral blood was drawn from adult healthy volunteers into Tempus tubes, and RNA was extracted according to the manufacturer's instructions. Total RNA, without cell sorting, was DNase treated with RQ1 DNase before reverse transcription, targeting about 1 to 1,100 ng input. Skin biopsy and whole blood libraries were made to test pipeline robustness in samples where T cells form a minority population. This clonotype was detected many times. This clone's antigen is unknown. No base-level quality is on record; no much larger clone is a single base apart.

The chain employs TRBV28 and TRBJ2-3, with 10 junctional bases fitting TRBD1. This TCR was recovered from a female donor in good health. Here the CDR3 is given as CASSLQTGGGPDTQYF. The DNA reads TGTGCCAGCAGTTTACAGACAGGGGGCGGTCCAGATACGCAGTATTTT.